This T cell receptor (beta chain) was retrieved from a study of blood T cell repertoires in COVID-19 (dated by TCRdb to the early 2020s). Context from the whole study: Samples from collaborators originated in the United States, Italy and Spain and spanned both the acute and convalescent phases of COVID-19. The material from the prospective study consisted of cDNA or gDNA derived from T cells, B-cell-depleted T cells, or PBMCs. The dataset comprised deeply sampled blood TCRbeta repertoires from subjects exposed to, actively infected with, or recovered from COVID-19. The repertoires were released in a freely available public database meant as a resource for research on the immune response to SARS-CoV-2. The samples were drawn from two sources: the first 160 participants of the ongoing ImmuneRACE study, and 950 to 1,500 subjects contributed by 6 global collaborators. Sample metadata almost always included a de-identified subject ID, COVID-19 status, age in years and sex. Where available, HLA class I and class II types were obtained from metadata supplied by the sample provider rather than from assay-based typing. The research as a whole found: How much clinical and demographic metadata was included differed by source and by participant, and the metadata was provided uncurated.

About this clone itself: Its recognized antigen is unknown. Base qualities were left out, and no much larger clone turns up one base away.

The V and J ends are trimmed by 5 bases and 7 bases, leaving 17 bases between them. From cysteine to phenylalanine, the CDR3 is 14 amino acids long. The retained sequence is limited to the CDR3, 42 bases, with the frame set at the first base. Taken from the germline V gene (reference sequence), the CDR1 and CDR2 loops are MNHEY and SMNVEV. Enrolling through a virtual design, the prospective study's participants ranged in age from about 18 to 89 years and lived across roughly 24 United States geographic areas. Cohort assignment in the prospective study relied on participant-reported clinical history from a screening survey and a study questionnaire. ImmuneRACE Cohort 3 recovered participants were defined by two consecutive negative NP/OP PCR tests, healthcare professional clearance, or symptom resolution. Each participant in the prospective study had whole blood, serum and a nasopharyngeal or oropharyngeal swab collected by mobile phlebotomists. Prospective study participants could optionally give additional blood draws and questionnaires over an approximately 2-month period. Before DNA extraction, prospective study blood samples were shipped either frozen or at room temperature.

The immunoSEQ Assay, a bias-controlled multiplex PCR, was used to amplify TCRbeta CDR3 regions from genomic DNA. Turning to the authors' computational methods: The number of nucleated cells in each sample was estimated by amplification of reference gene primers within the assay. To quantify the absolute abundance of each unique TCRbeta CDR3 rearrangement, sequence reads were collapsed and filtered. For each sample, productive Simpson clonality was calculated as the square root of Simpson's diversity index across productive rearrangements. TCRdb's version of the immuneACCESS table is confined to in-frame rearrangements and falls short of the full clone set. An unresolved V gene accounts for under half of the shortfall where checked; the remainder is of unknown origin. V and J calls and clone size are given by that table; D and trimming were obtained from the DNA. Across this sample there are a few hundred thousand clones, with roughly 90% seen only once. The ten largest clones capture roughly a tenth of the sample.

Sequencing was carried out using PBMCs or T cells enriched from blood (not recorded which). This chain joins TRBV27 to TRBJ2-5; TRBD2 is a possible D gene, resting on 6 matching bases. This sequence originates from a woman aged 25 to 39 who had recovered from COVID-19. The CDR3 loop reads CASSAPGTGGTQYF. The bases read TGTGCCAGCAGTGCACCGGGGACTGGGGGGACCCAGTACTTC.